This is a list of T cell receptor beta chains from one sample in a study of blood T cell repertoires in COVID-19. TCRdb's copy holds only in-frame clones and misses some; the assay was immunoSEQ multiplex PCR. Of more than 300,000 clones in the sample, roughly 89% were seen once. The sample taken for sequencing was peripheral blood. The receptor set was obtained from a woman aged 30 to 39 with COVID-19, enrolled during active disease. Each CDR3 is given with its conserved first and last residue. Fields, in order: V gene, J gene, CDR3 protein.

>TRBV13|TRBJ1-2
CASSSGQSYGYTF
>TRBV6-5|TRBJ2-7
CASSITGTGNYEQYF
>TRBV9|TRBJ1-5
CASSGGPYPNQPQHF
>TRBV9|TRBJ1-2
CASSRDRVGGYTF
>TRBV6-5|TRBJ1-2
CASSYSGTGIGGYTF
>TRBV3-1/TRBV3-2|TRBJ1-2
CASSQVWTGGNGYTF
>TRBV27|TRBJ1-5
CASSQLNQPQHF
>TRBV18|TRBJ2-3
CASSRRTGTTDTQYF
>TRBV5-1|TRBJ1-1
CASSRDRADTEAFF
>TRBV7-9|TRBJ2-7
CASSLFGEGGITYEQYF
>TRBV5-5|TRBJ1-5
CASSLLGTGIGQPQHF
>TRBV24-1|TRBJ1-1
CATSESGTEPEAFF
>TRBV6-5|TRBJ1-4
CASSYGQYRGGEKLFF
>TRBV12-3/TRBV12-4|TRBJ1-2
CASKTGANGYTF
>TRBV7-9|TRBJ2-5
CASSLGRGTETQYF
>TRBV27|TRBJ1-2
CASSLDRGHPYTF
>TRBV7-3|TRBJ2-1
CASSFRLAGRNEQFF
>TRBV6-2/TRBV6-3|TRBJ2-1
CASSYYGTGGGNEQFF
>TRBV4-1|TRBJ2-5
CASSQGDRDETQYF
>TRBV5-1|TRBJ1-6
CASSLDRVHNSPLHF
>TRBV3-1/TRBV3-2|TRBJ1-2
CASSQLDRAAYGYTF
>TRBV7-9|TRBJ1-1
CASTITGAMNTEAFF
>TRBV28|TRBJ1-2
CASSFTGDYGYTF
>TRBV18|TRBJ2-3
CASSQGAGDTQYF
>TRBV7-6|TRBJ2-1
CASSFRQGARNEQFF
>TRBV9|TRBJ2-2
CASSVGGSPGDGELFF
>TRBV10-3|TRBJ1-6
CAISESAYSPLHF
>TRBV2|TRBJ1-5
CASSGGHWYSNQPQHF
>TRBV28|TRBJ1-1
CASSLLVWGGTEAFF